These 13 T cell receptor beta chains came from one sample sequenced in a study of blood T cell repertoires in COVID-19. This table comes from immunoSEQ multiplex PCR, and its TCRdb copy is limited to in-frame clones, with some not included. The sample gives some 270,000 clones, approximately 90% of which show up once; 4.1% is in the top ten. Sequencing was done on a sample of PBMCs or T cells enriched from blood (not recorded which). The receptors derive from a woman aged 25 to 39 with acute COVID-19.

The rearrangement links TRBV19 to TRBJ2-3; TRBD1 matches 8 bases. Germline CDR1 and CDR2: LNHDA and SQIVND (reference sequence). The junction had 11 bases not matched to a gene; V was cut back by 5 bases and J by 4 bases. The CDR3 totals 16 residues. The CDR3 DNA is TGTGCCAGTAGTGCCCAAGGACAGGGAGGCCCAGATACGCAGTATTTT. It is translated as CASSAQGQGGPDTQYF.

The chain links TRBV3-1 (or the pseudogene TRBV3-2) to TRBJ1-1; 8 bases line up with TRBD1. The germline V gene encodes CDR1 LGHDT and CDR2 YNNKEL (reference sequence). V gave up 4 bases and J gave up 0 bases; unmatched junction bases: 1. The CDR3 has 14 residues. This CDR3 reads CASSRTGMNTEAFF. The CDR3 DNA sequence: TGTGCCAGCAGCCGGACAGGGATGAACACTGAAGCTTTCTTT.

This clone was detected once. V and J are TRBV28 and TRBJ2-7; a possible D gene is TRBD2 (6 bases). The CDR3 is made up of 16 amino acids. The germline CDR1 and CDR2 sequences are MDHEN and SYDVKM. Trimming stripped 7 bases from V and 2 bases from J, with 21 bases between. The CDR3 coding sequence is TGTGCCAGCACCCTAGGGGTGCTAGCGTCTACCTACGAGCAGTACTTC. It is translated as CASTLGVLASTYEQYF.

The chain is built from TRBV19 and TRBJ2-1; 8 bases agree with TRBD2. Germline lookup yields CDR1 LNHDA and CDR2 SQIVND (reference sequence). The CDR3 consists of 16 residues. Trimming took 5 bases from V and 3 from J; bases not matched to a gene: 9. CDR3 loop: CASSVQAGDLYNEQFF. The CDR3 region has the DNA TGTGCCAGTAGTGTACAAGCGGGAGATCTCTACAATGAGCAGTTCTTC.

This rearrangement joins TRBV3-1 (or the pseudogene TRBV3-2) to TRBJ2-1; 10 bases line up with TRBD2. V trimming: 0 bases; J trimming: 4 bases; junction bases outside the gene matches: 3. The CDR3 is made up of 16 amino acids. Germline V gene lookup returns CDR1 LGHDT and CDR2 YNNKEL (reference sequence). In DNA, the CDR3 is TGTGCCAGCAGCCAAGATGCAGCGGGAGGGTACAATGAGCAGTTCTTC. It encodes CASSQDAAGGYNEQFF.

The chain links TRBV10-2 to TRBJ2-1, with 9 bases matching TRBD1. The CDR3 loop spans 18 amino acids. CDR1 is WSHSY and CDR2 is SAAADI in the germline V gene. Trimming removed 3 bases from V and 1 base from J; junction bases left unmatched: 10. The CDR3 coding sequence is TGCGCCAGCAGTGATAGGGACAGGGAACGCCTTTCCTACAATGAGCAGTTCTTC. Translated, it gives CASSDRDRERLSYNEQFF.

The chain combines TRBV6-5 with TRBJ2-7; TRBD2 matches at 7 bases. The length of the CDR3 is 12 residues. V shed 8 bases, J shed 5 bases, and the junction held 6 bases outside the gene matches. Germline V gives CDR1 MNHEY, CDR2 SVGAGI. CDR3 loop: CASRAGFDEQYF. The CDR3 DNA is TGTGCCAGCCGAGCGGGGTTTGACGAGCAGTACTTC.

There are a few counts of this clone. The chain has TRBV7-8 and TRBJ2-7, with TRBD2 identical over 13 bases. From germline, CDR1 is SGHVS and CDR2 FQNEAQ. CDR3 size: 16 residues. Unmatched junction bases numbered 4, after V lost 1 base and J lost 4 bases. The CDR3 region is CASSLELAGGPYEQYF. CDR3 nucleotides: TGTGCCAGCAGCTTAGAACTAGCGGGAGGGCCGTACGAGCAGTACTTC.

The rearrangement links TRBV7-2 to TRBJ2-1; TRBD2 matches at 8 bases. The CDR3 has 17 residues. CDR1 is SGHTA, CDR2 FQGNSA, per germline. The V segment lost 6 bases and the J segment 6 bases; nucleotides outside the gene matches: 16. The DNA for the CDR3 is TGTGCCAGCAGGCGAACCCCGGCTAGCGGGTATACCAATGAGCAGTTCTTC. The encoded protein is CASRRTPASGYTNEQFF.

The chain links TRBV7-3 to TRBJ2-2; 7 positions agree with TRBD2. The J segment lost 2 bases and the V segment lost 5 bases, leaving 8 bases of the junction unmatched. The CDR3 is made up of 16 amino acids. The germline gives CDR1 SGHTA, CDR2 FQGTGA. CDR3 in amino acids: CASSPRLAYNTGELFF. As DNA, the CDR3 is TGTGCCAGCAGCCCGAGACTAGCTTATAACACCGGGGAGCTGTTTTTT.

The chain employs TRBV28 and TRBJ2-1; TRBD1 matches at 7 bases. With V trimmed by 4 bases and J by 5 bases, 2 bases remained unmatched. Germline-derived CDR1 and CDR2 are MDHEN and SYDVKM. The CDR3 covers 13 residues. The CDR3 DNA follows: TGTGCCAGCAGTTCGGGACAGCACAATGAGCAGTTCTTC. Translation gives CASSSGQHNEQFF.

The CDR3 spells CASSLRQGSPTEAFF. The CDR3 DNA reads as TGTGCCAGCAGCTTACGGCAGGGGTCGCCCACTGAAGCTTTCTTT. V and J are TRBV13 and TRBJ1-1, with D maybe TRBD1 (6 bases). The CDR3 length is 15 residues. Trimming removed 2 bases at V and 4 bases at J, with 14 bases between. Germline CDR1 PRHDT, CDR2 FYEKMQ (reference sequence).

This clone was picked up a small number of times. This chain links TRBV4-1 with TRBJ2-7, with D tentatively TRBD1 (5 bases). Germline assignment: CDR1 MGHRA and CDR2 YSYEKL. Trimming shortened V by 4 bases and J by 3 bases, and 13 bases separated the two germline ends. CDR3 size: 14 residues. The CDR3 DNA reads as TGCGCCAGCAGCCTCACCGAGGACAACTACGAGCAGTACTTC. It yields the protein CASSLTEDNYEQYF.